Listed below are T cell receptor beta chains from one sample, sequenced in a study of T cell repertoires in cytomegalovirus infection. Their antigen targets remain unknown. TCRdb re-derived calls from the reads in MiXCR, one entry per CDR3 protein. The profile shows 110,000 or so distinct CDR3 sequences, 30% to 35% of them singletons. The specimen was CD8+ T cells from cultured PBMCs, collected from culture after CMV antigen stimulation. These receptors were taken from a human donor in good health (CMV status not recorded). Some clones in this sample may be carry-over from other donors' samples. Each CDR3 is given with its conserved first and last residue. A D gene is named only where the DNA matches it firmly. Clone size is given for some rows only: seen once, a few or many times, or a class if the clone is expanded.

d_gene | j_gene | v_gene | abundance | CDR3nt | CDR3aa
TRBD2 | TRBJ2-3 | TRBV15 | once | TGTGCCACCAGCAGAGTTCCACTAGCGGGGATGACAGATACGCAGTATTTT | CATSRVPLAGMTDTQYF
NA | TRBJ2-7 | TRBV20-1 | NA | TGCAGTGCTAGCGACACAGCCGGAGAGCAGTACTTC | CSASDTAGEQYF
NA | TRBJ2-3 | TRBV7-9 | NA | TGTGCCAGCAGCTTATCATCGGGGGGCACAGATACGCAGTATTTT | CASSLSSGGTDTQYF
NA | TRBJ2-3 | TRBV4-2 | few | TGTGCCAGCAGCCAAGTAGGCGGGGGCCGGGCAGATACGCAGTATTTT | CASSQVGGGRADTQYF
TRBD1 | TRBJ2-1 | TRBV7-4 | NA | TGTGCCAGCAGCCAGGACAGGGACTACAATGAGCAGTTCTTC | CASSQDRDYNEQFF
NA | TRBJ2-3 | TRBV9 | NA | TGTGCCAGCAGCCGTGTAGCTGAGGGAGGATTTGGAGATACGCAGTATTTT | CASSRVAEGGFGDTQYF
NA | TRBJ1-4 | TRBV19 | once | TGTGCCAGTAGCGGCGCTTTGGTCACTAATGAAAAACTGTTTTTT | CASSGALVTNEKLFF
TRBD1 | TRBJ2-1 | TRBV6-5 | few | TGTGCCAGCAGTTACCAGTCGGGACAGTACAATGAGCAGTTCTTC | CASSYQSGQYNEQFF
NA | TRBJ2-1 | TRBV19 | NA | TGTGCCAGTAGTATGGGTTATGAGCAGTTCTTC | CASSMGYEQFF
TRBD2 | TRBJ2-3 | TRBV12-3/TRBV12-4 | few | TGTGCCAGCAGTCCTTCTAGCGGGGGCGCAGATACGCAGTATTTT | CASSPSSGGADTQYF
NA | TRBJ1-5 | TRBV10-3 | NA | TGTGTGGTCACTAGCAATCAGCCCCAGCATTTT | CVVTSNQPQHF
TRBD2 | TRBJ2-3 | TRBV4-1 | few | TGCGCCAGCAGCCCCCCCGGTGGGTCTAGCGGGGGCCCCACCGACACAGATACGCAGTATTTT | CASSPPGGSSGGPTDTDTQYF
TRBD1 | TRBJ1-5 | TRBV27 | NA | TGTGCCAGCAGTTTAACAGGGGGGAGCAATCAGCCCCAGCATTTT | CASSLTGGSNQPQHF
NA | TRBJ2-1 | TRBV19 | many | TGTGCCAGTAGTCCCAGGCGGGGAAGGGGTGAGCAGTTCTTC | CASSPRRGRGEQFF
TRBD1 | TRBJ2-7 | TRBV4-2 | many | TGTGCCAGCAGCCTAAGGGACAGGGTATCGGATGAGCAGTACTTC | CASSLRDRVSDEQYF
NA | TRBJ1-1 | TRBV2 | few | TGTGCCAGCAGTGTCGGGCAGGGGAACACTGAAGCTTTCTTT | CASSVGQGNTEAFF
NA | TRBJ2-5 | TRBV4-1 | few | TGCGCCAGCAGCCATTCACAGGGAACAGAGACCCAGTACTTC | CASSHSQGTETQYF
NA | TRBJ2-7 | TRBV7-9 | NA | TGTGCCAGCAGCTTAGAGGGGGACGAGCAGTACTTC | CASSLEGDEQYF
TRBD2 | TRBJ2-2 | TRBV11-3 | NA | TGTGCCAGCAGCCCGGGACTAGCGGGGGATCAGCCGAACACCGGGGAGCTGTTTTTT | CASSPGLAGDQPNTGELFF
NA | TRBJ1-1 | TRBV7-8 | few | TGTGCCAGCAGCCTCCTACCCTCCTGGAGGGGATTGAACACTGAAGCTTTCTTT | CASSLLPSWRGLNTEAFF
TRBD1 | TRBJ1-1 | TRBV5-1 | NA | TGCGCCAGCAGATACGGACAGGGGCGGATGAACACTGAAGCTTTCTTT | CASRYGQGRMNTEAFF
TRBD1 | TRBJ2-1 | TRBV12-3/TRBV12-4 | few | TGTGCCAGCAGCCAAGCCCCCCTCGGACAGGGCGATAACAATGAGCAGTTCTTC | CASSQAPLGQGDNNEQFF
NA | TRBJ2-7 | TRBV6-2/TRBV6-3 | many | TGTGCCAGCAGGTCTCCAGGTTATCACGAGCAGTACTTC | CASRSPGYHEQYF
NA | TRBJ1-2 | TRBV6-5 | NA | TGTGCCAGCAGTTACTCGAACGGCAGGAACTATGGCTACACCTTC | CASSYSNGRNYGYTF
NA | TRBJ1-1 | TRBV4-1 | few | TGCGCCAGCAGCCAAGACTCTGAAGCTTTCTTT | CASSQDSEAFF
TRBD1 | TRBJ2-1 | TRBV18 | NA | TGTGCCAGCTCACTAGGGGACAGGGATACAGATGAGCAGTTCTTC | CASSLGDRDTDEQFF
TRBD2 | TRBJ2-1 | TRBV11-2 | NA | TGTGCCAGCAGCGGAGGTTGGATATCTTGGCTAGCGGAAGGTAATGAGCAGTTCTTC | CASSGGWISWLAEGNEQFF
NA | TRBJ1-5 | TRBV27 | NA | TGTGCCAGCAGCCCTTGGAGGGGTGACAATCAGCCCCAGCATTTT | CASSPWRGDNQPQHF
NA | TRBJ2-6 | TRBV7-9 | few | TGTGCCAGCAGCACCTCTGGGGCCAACGTCCTGACTTTC | CASSTSGANVLTF
NA | TRBJ2-1 | TRBV6-2/TRBV6-3 | once | TGTGCCAGCAGTAGGTCCGGGGGGCTCTACAATGAGCAGTTCTTC | CASSRSGGLYNEQFF
TRBD1 | TRBJ1-4 | TRBV28 | NA | TGTGCCAGCAGTCACAAAGGGACAGGACTTCGCGAAAAACTGTTTTTT | CASSHKGTGLREKLFF
NA | TRBJ2-5 | TRBV20-1 | NA | TGCAGTGCTAGGCTTTTGGGGGACGAGACCCAGTACTTC | CSARLLGDETQYF
NA | TRBJ2-1 | TRBV7-6 | NA | TGTGCCAGCAGCTCGAGTCCGGGACTCTCCTACAATGAGCAGTTCTTC | CASSSSPGLSYNEQFF
NA | TRBJ2-3 | TRBV7-2 | many | TGTGCCAGCACCCCCGGGTACCTCAGCACAGATACGCAGTATTTT | CASTPGYLSTDTQYF
TRBD1 | TRBJ1-4 | TRBV2 | NA | TGTGCCAGCAGTCGGACAGGGGAACCTACAACTAATGAAAAACTGTTTTTT | CASSRTGEPTTNEKLFF
NA | TRBJ2-1 | TRBV5-6 | NA | TGTGCCAGCAGCTCCTGGCGTGGGGGGCCGTCCTTCAATGAGCAGTTCTTC | CASSSWRGGPSFNEQFF
NA | TRBJ2-1 | TRBV5-6 | many | TGTGCCAGCAGCTGGGACTTCTACAATGAGCAGTTCTTC | CASSWDFYNEQFF
TRBD1 | TRBJ2-7 | TRBV7-9 | many | TGTGCCAGCAGCCATCCGGGGACAGGAGACTACGAGCAGTACTTC | CASSHPGTGDYEQYF
NA | TRBJ1-1 | TRBV3-1 | NA | TGTGCCAGCAGCCAAACAGGGACTGTGACTGAAGCTTTCTTT | CASSQTGTVTEAFF
TRBD1 | TRBJ1-1 | TRBV7-3 | many | TGTGCCAGCAGCGGGGGACAGGGGGCCAGGAGCGTGAACACTGAAGCTTTCTTT | CASSGGQGARSVNTEAFF
TRBD2 | TRBJ2-1 | TRBV7-9 | NA | TGTGCCAGCAGCTTGATGGCGGGGGGGCAGAAAGAGCAGTTCTTC | CASSLMAGGQKEQFF
NA | TRBJ1-1 | TRBV6-1 | few | TGTGCCAGCAGTTATATAACTCTAAGGGGGGAGAACACTGAAGCTTTCTTT | CASSYITLRGENTEAFF
NA | TRBJ1-4 | TRBV4-1 | NA | TGCGCCAGCAGCCAAGTTGTATCAGTCGGTCAACTGTTTTTT | CASSQVVSVGQLFF
NA | TRBJ2-2 | TRBV12-3/TRBV12-4 | few | TGTGCCAGTACTGCTAGTTTTCTGGGGGAGCTGTTTTTT | CASTASFLGELFF
TRBD1 | TRBJ2-5 | TRBV7-6 | NA | TGTGCTAGCAGCTTAGGTTTGCAGGGGGCGCGGGAGACCCAGTACTTC | CASSLGLQGARETQYF
NA | TRBJ2-3 | TRBV7-2 | few | TGTGCCAGCAGCCGCCCCTCGGCTAGCGAGTACACAGATACGCAGTATTTT | CASSRPSASEYTDTQYF